The rows below give T cell receptor beta chains drawn from one sample of a study of blood T cells in healthy people across ages. TCRdb passed the 5' RACE reads through MiXCR, listing each CDR3 protein once. The sample comprises roughly 1.9 million distinct CDR3 sequences, about 39% of which are singletons, and around 23% rests with the top ten. The sequenced sample was blood. These TCRs come from a human donor in good health. Each CDR3 is given with its conserved first and last residue. D genes are given only for firm matches. The size entry is marked missing in some rows and otherwise reads once, few, many or a size class.

j_call: TRBJ2-4
v_call: TRBV6-2/TRBV6-3
d_call: NA
clone_size: many
cdr3_nt: TGTGCCAGCAGGGCGGGGAGTATAGCCAAAAACATTCAGTACTTC
cdr3_aa: CASRAGSIAKNIQYF

j_call: TRBJ1-5
v_call: TRBV4-1
d_call: NA
clone_size: NA
cdr3_nt: TGCGCCAGCAGCCCGAGATCGGGGACCTCCGTGGGGGCCCAGCATTTT
cdr3_aa: CASSPRSGTSVGAQHF

j_call: TRBJ2-3
v_call: TRBV5-1
d_call: NA
clone_size: NA
cdr3_nt: TGCGCCAGCAGCTTAGTCGGGACTTCTAGCACAGATACGCAGTATTTT
cdr3_aa: CASSLVGTSSTDTQYF

j_call: TRBJ1-3
v_call: TRBV19
d_call: TRBD1
clone_size: NA
cdr3_nt: TGTGCCAGTAGTCACGGACAGGGAACCATCTCTGGAAACACCATATATTTT
cdr3_aa: CASSHGQGTISGNTIYF

j_call: TRBJ2-5
v_call: TRBV7-7
d_call: NA
clone_size: few
cdr3_nt: TGTGCCAGCAGCCTGCGGATGGGGGATGAGGAGACCCAGTACTTC
cdr3_aa: CASSLRMGDEETQYF

j_call: TRBJ1-2
v_call: TRBV7-9
d_call: NA
clone_size: NA
cdr3_nt: TGTGCCAGCAGCTTAGTCATACGCGACAGGAGGATCTATGGCTACACCTTC
cdr3_aa: CASSLVIRDRRIYGYTF

j_call: TRBJ1-2
v_call: TRBV6-2/TRBV6-3
d_call: TRBD1
clone_size: NA
cdr3_nt: TGTGCCAGCAGCCTGGACAGGGGGCGACTCGGGCATGGCTACACCTTC
cdr3_aa: CASSLDRGRLGHGYTF

j_call: TRBJ2-5
v_call: TRBV12-3/TRBV12-4
d_call: NA
clone_size: few
cdr3_nt: TGTGCCAGCAGTATTTCTTTTTATTATGAGCAGTACTTC
cdr3_aa: CASSISFYYEQYF

j_call: TRBJ1-2
v_call: TRBV20-1
d_call: TRBD1
clone_size: many
cdr3_nt: TGCAGTGCTAGCCAGGGGGCGGATGGCTACACCTTC
cdr3_aa: CSASQGADGYTF

j_call: TRBJ1-2
v_call: TRBV5-5
d_call: NA
clone_size: few
cdr3_nt: TGTGCCAGCAGCTTGGATGCAAAAAACTATGGCTACACCTTC
cdr3_aa: CASSLDAKNYGYTF

j_call: TRBJ2-5
v_call: TRBV29-1
d_call: NA
clone_size: many
cdr3_nt: TGCAGCGTGACGCAGGGGGGGGAGACCCAGTACTTC
cdr3_aa: CSVTQGGETQYF

j_call: TRBJ2-4
v_call: TRBV11-3
d_call: NA
clone_size: few
cdr3_nt: TGTGCCAGCAGCTCGATAAGGTCGGACATTCAGTACTTC
cdr3_aa: CASSSIRSDIQYF

j_call: TRBJ2-7
v_call: TRBV11-2
d_call: NA
clone_size: NA
cdr3_nt: TGTGCCAGCAGCTTAGATCCGGACTCGTTCTACAATGAGCAGTACTTC
cdr3_aa: CASSLDPDSFYNEQYF

j_call: TRBJ2-3
v_call: TRBV20-1
d_call: NA
clone_size: NA
cdr3_nt: TGCAGTGCGGACCGCGGGCGGGATACGCAGTATTTT
cdr3_aa: CSADRGRDTQYF

j_call: TRBJ2-3
v_call: TRBV28
d_call: NA
clone_size: few
cdr3_nt: TGTGCCAGCAAAGGGCGAAATACGCAGTATTTT
cdr3_aa: CASKGRNTQYF

j_call: TRBJ2-1
v_call: TRBV7-2
d_call: TRBD1
clone_size: few
cdr3_nt: TGTGCCAGCAGCGACGGGACAGGCGACAATGAGCAGTTCTTC
cdr3_aa: CASSDGTGDNEQFF

j_call: TRBJ2-5
v_call: TRBV9
d_call: TRBD1
clone_size: NA
cdr3_nt: TGTGCCAGCAGCGCCCGGGACAGGTCGTTAGAGACCCAGTACTTC
cdr3_aa: CASSARDRSLETQYF

j_call: TRBJ2-5
v_call: TRBV20-1
d_call: TRBD1
clone_size: NA
cdr3_nt: TGCAGTGCTCCCGCGCGGCGTCAGGGGGTATGGGAGCAGTACTTC
cdr3_aa: CSAPARRQGVWEQYF

j_call: TRBJ1-2
v_call: TRBV4-3
d_call: NA
clone_size: once
cdr3_nt: TGCGCCAGCAGCCAAGAGGGAGACGGTTCAGTCTATGGCTACACCTTC
cdr3_aa: CASSQEGDGSVYGYTF

j_call: TRBJ1-2
v_call: TRBV20-1
d_call: TRBD1
clone_size: once
cdr3_nt: TGCAGTGTCACGACAGGGGGCGATGGCTACACCTTC
cdr3_aa: CSVTTGGDGYTF

j_call: TRBJ1-6
v_call: TRBV15
d_call: NA
clone_size: NA
cdr3_nt: TGTGCCACCAGCAGAGACAGGGACCTATCACCCCTCCACTTT
cdr3_aa: CATSRDRDLSPLHF

j_call: TRBJ1-2
v_call: TRBV7-3
d_call: TRBD1
clone_size: few
cdr3_nt: TGTGCCAGCAGCGTCGGGACAGGGGCGGATGGCTACACCTTC
cdr3_aa: CASSVGTGADGYTF

j_call: TRBJ2-1
v_call: TRBV20-1
d_call: NA
clone_size: few
cdr3_nt: TGCAGTGCTAGAACGGCTGAGCAATCCAATGAGCAGTTCTTC
cdr3_aa: CSARTAEQSNEQFF

j_call: TRBJ1-5
v_call: TRBV4-1
d_call: NA
clone_size: NA
cdr3_nt: TGCGCCAGCAGCCAAGCTGGGTTGGGGGGGCTCCAGCCCCAGCATTTT
cdr3_aa: CASSQAGLGGLQPQHF

j_call: TRBJ1-2
v_call: TRBV4-2
d_call: NA
clone_size: NA
cdr3_nt: TGTGCCAGCAGCCAAGAGTTAGGGGGATTTAACTATGGCTACACCTTC
cdr3_aa: CASSQELGGFNYGYTF

j_call: TRBJ2-3
v_call: TRBV2
d_call: TRBD2
clone_size: few
cdr3_nt: TGTGCCAGCAGGGGACTAAGAGGTTTGCGAGACGGAGATACGCAGTATTTT
cdr3_aa: CASRGLRGLRDGDTQYF

j_call: TRBJ2-3
v_call: TRBV29-1
d_call: NA
clone_size: few
cdr3_nt: TGCAGCGCGCCGGGGCCACCAAGGGATACGCAGTATTTT
cdr3_aa: CSAPGPPRDTQYF

j_call: TRBJ2-5
v_call: TRBV28
d_call: NA
clone_size: NA
cdr3_nt: TGTGCCAGCAGTTTTAGGGGAGGTCAGACCCAGTACTTC
cdr3_aa: CASSFRGGQTQYF

j_call: TRBJ1-4
v_call: TRBV12-3/TRBV12-4
d_call: NA
clone_size: NA
cdr3_nt: TGTGCCAGCAGTTGGACAACTAATGAAAAACTGTTTTTT
cdr3_aa: CASSWTTNEKLFF

j_call: TRBJ2-5
v_call: TRBV6-5
d_call: NA
clone_size: NA
cdr3_nt: TGTGCCAGCAGTCTTCCCGGCAGTAAGGGAGAGACCCAGTACTTC
cdr3_aa: CASSLPGSKGETQYF

j_call: TRBJ1-2
v_call: TRBV2
d_call: TRBD1
clone_size: NA
cdr3_nt: TGTGCCAGCACAGGCCCAGGGACAGGGGGTCATGGCTACACCTTC
cdr3_aa: CASTGPGTGGHGYTF

j_call: TRBJ2-4
v_call: TRBV7-9
d_call: TRBD1
clone_size: few
cdr3_nt: TGTGCCAGCAGCTCACCGGGACAGGGCTCGCGGAGCCAGTACTTC
cdr3_aa: CASSSPGQGSRSQYF

j_call: TRBJ1-2
v_call: TRBV27
d_call: NA
clone_size: NA
cdr3_nt: TGTGCCAGCAGTTTGGGGGCACAATATGGCTACACCTTC
cdr3_aa: CASSLGAQYGYTF

j_call: TRBJ2-7
v_call: TRBV7-6
d_call: NA
clone_size: few
cdr3_nt: TGTGCCAGCAGCTTGGGTCCGAGGGGGACCCACGAGCAGTACTTC
cdr3_aa: CASSLGPRGTHEQYF

j_call: TRBJ1-4
v_call: TRBV12-3/TRBV12-4
d_call: TRBD1
clone_size: NA
cdr3_nt: TGTGCCAGCACTTCAGGGGGAACTAATGAAAAACTGTTTTTT
cdr3_aa: CASTSGGTNEKLFF

j_call: TRBJ1-4
v_call: TRBV20-1
d_call: NA
clone_size: NA
cdr3_nt: TGCAGTGCTAGAGATCGGCGGTTCAATGAAAAACTGTTTTTT
cdr3_aa: CSARDRRFNEKLFF

j_call: TRBJ2-1
v_call: TRBV7-2
d_call: NA
clone_size: NA
cdr3_nt: TGTGCCAGCAGCTCCCGGGGGGCGGCAAACAATGAGCAGTTCTTC
cdr3_aa: CASSSRGAANNEQFF

j_call: TRBJ2-3
v_call: TRBV2
d_call: NA
clone_size: NA
cdr3_nt: TGTGCCAGCAGCATGATTGGGGTCACAGATACGCAGTATTTT
cdr3_aa: CASSMIGVTDTQYF

j_call: TRBJ1-1
v_call: TRBV4-3
d_call: TRBD1
clone_size: few
cdr3_nt: TGCGCCAGCAGCCCCCGGTGGAGGGGGCGAATGAACACTGAAGCTTTCTTT
cdr3_aa: CASSPRWRGRMNTEAFF

j_call: TRBJ2-7
v_call: TRBV9
d_call: TRBD1
clone_size: NA
cdr3_nt: TGTGCCAGCAGCGGGACAGGGAGAGGCGAGCAGTACTTC
cdr3_aa: CASSGTGRGEQYF

j_call: TRBJ1-6
v_call: TRBV27
d_call: NA
clone_size: NA
cdr3_nt: TGTGCCAGCACGGGGGGCTCCTATAATTCACCCCTCCACTTT
cdr3_aa: CASTGGSYNSPLHF

j_call: TRBJ2-6
v_call: TRBV24-1
d_call: NA
clone_size: NA
cdr3_nt: TGTGCCACCAGTGATGAGGTCTCTGGGGCCAACGTCCTGACTTTC
cdr3_aa: CATSDEVSGANVLTF

j_call: TRBJ2-5
v_call: TRBV7-8
d_call: TRBD2
clone_size: NA
cdr3_nt: TGTGCCAGCAGCTTAGGAGGGACTAGTCATGAGACCCAGTACTTC
cdr3_aa: CASSLGGTSHETQYF

j_call: TRBJ2-1
v_call: TRBV3-1
d_call: TRBD2
clone_size: NA
cdr3_nt: TGTGCCAGCAGCCGGGCGCGGATTGCCAGCGGGGGCCGTTACAATGAGCAGTTCTTC
cdr3_aa: CASSRARIASGGRYNEQFF

j_call: TRBJ2-1
v_call: TRBV6-6
d_call: NA
clone_size: few
cdr3_nt: TGTGCCAGCAGTGGCACGGGGGCGGGGGCTTCCTACAATGAGCAGTTCTTC
cdr3_aa: CASSGTGAGASYNEQFF

j_call: TRBJ2-3
v_call: TRBV20-1
d_call: TRBD2
clone_size: NA
cdr3_nt: TGCAGTGCTAGAGATTCGCTAGCGGGGGACCCAGATACGCAGTATTTT
cdr3_aa: CSARDSLAGDPDTQYF

j_call: TRBJ2-5
v_call: TRBV6-6
d_call: TRBD2
clone_size: NA
cdr3_nt: TGTGCCAGCAACGACCCGGGACTAGCGGGGAACCAAGAGACCCAGTACTTC
cdr3_aa: CASNDPGLAGNQETQYF

j_call: TRBJ2-7
v_call: TRBV10-3
d_call: TRBD2
clone_size: few
cdr3_nt: TGTGCCGTCCTTCGGCTAGCGGGGGGCACCTGCGAGCAGTACTTC
cdr3_aa: CAVLRLAGGTCEQYF

j_call: TRBJ2-3
v_call: TRBV20-1
d_call: TRBD2
clone_size: few
cdr3_nt: TGCAGTGCTAGAGCATGGGAGCGGGGCTCCACAGATACGCAGTATTTT
cdr3_aa: CSARAWERGSTDTQYF

j_call: TRBJ2-1
v_call: TRBV7-2
d_call: NA
clone_size: NA
cdr3_nt: TGTGCCAGCACTGCGGTCGAGACCTACGAGCAGTTCTTC
cdr3_aa: CASTAVETYEQFF

j_call: TRBJ1-2
v_call: TRBV10-3
d_call: TRBD1
clone_size: NA
cdr3_nt: TGTGCCATCAGCCCCGGGACAGGGAACTATGGCTACGCCTTC
cdr3_aa: CAISPGTGNYGYAF

j_call: TRBJ2-5
v_call: TRBV28
d_call: NA
clone_size: few
cdr3_nt: TGTGCCAGCAGTTTATCTCGAAGCACCCAGTACTTC
cdr3_aa: CASSLSRSTQYF

j_call: TRBJ2-2
v_call: TRBV6-5
d_call: NA
clone_size: NA
cdr3_nt: TGTGCCAGCAGGGGGGACGGGTACACCGGGGAGCTGTTTTTT
cdr3_aa: CASRGDGYTGELFF

j_call: TRBJ2-3
v_call: TRBV4-3
d_call: TRBD1
clone_size: few
cdr3_nt: TGCGCCAGCAGCCCCACAGGGGGGTCAGATATGCAGTATTTT
cdr3_aa: CASSPTGGSDMQYF

j_call: TRBJ2-7
v_call: TRBV9
d_call: TRBD2
clone_size: NA
cdr3_nt: TGTGCCAGCAGCGTAGTCTCCGGGGGGGCGGAGGGCGAGCAGTACTTC
cdr3_aa: CASSVVSGGAEGEQYF

j_call: TRBJ2-2
v_call: TRBV20-1
d_call: NA
clone_size: NA
cdr3_nt: TGCAGTGCTAGAGAGGGAATCGGGGAGCTGTTTTTT
cdr3_aa: CSAREGIGELFF

j_call: TRBJ1-1
v_call: TRBV6-1
d_call: NA
clone_size: NA
cdr3_nt: TGTGCCACCAATCCAGAGTTTTGGGGCACTGAAGTTTTCTTT
cdr3_aa: CATNPEFWGTEVFF

j_call: TRBJ2-1
v_call: TRBV5-6
d_call: NA
clone_size: NA
cdr3_nt: TGTGCCAGCAGCTCCTACAGGGGAGGGAATGAGCAGTTCTTC
cdr3_aa: CASSSYRGGNEQFF

j_call: TRBJ2-3
v_call: TRBV4-2
d_call: NA
clone_size: NA
cdr3_nt: TGTGCCAGCAGCCAAGTGGGTACCGGGACTTCCACAGATACGCAGTATTTT
cdr3_aa: CASSQVGTGTSTDTQYF

j_call: TRBJ2-7
v_call: TRBV6-1
d_call: TRBD1
clone_size: few
cdr3_nt: TGTGCCAGCAGAGCAGAGCCGGGACAGCTGCCCTACGAGCAGTACTTC
cdr3_aa: CASRAEPGQLPYEQYF